This is a list of T cell receptor beta chains from one sample in a study of vaccination effects on CD4 cells after COVID-19. Their specific antigens are unknown. The method was immunoSEQ multiplex PCR; TCRdb's version includes in-frame clones alone and lacks a portion of them. The table records roughly 41,000 clones, about 69% of them present only once. This specimen was CD4+ T cells from PBMCs cultured with HCoV-OC43 spike peptides, taken before COVID-19 vaccination. These receptors were taken from a human donor who received a COVID-19 vaccine. CDR3s include the opening cysteine and the closing phenylalanine or tryptophan.

>TRBV6-5
CASSWSVRSYNEQFF
>TRBV9
CASTPGGPGTDTQYF
>TRBV5-6
CASSLLQLNTEAFF
>TRBV30
CAWSYWKAFGADTQYF
>TRBV19
CASRVGTSGKKLFF
>TRBV6-5
CASRSGQDAYEQYF
>TRBV7-2
CASSSDRFEGQYF
>TRBV5-6
CASSSLQGVNEQYF
>TRBV5-4
CASSYSSYEQYF
>TRBV20-1
CSASRGMDRVSSYEQYF
>TRBV19
CASRPGGGPGLPQHF
>TRBV6-4
CASRGGLAGKSSYNEQFF
>TRBV27
CASTMGGGNEQFF
>TRBV10-3
CAIREGTTNYGYTF
>TRBV7-2
CASSPNPGERTDTQYF
>TRBV19
CASRTGTGRETQYF
>TRBV5-1
CASSQDRGDTDTQYF
>TRBV5-4
CASSLGVGEVYEQYF
>TRBV4-1
CASSQDLGGGRSEQYF
>TRBV20-1
CSASDSPNTGELFF
>TRBV4-1
CASSHYRGALYEQYF
>TRBV3-1/TRBV3-2
CASSPSGTRYNEQFF